Presented here are 21 T cell receptor beta chains from one specimen sequenced in a study of cytotoxic CD8 clonotypes in ibrutinib-treated CLL (dated by TCRdb to about 2021). The library came from the immunoSEQ multiplex PCR assay. The immuneACCESS repertoire file appears here via TCRdb, limited to in-frame rearrangements. These files lack a portion of the clones; in checked studies, under half of the deficit traces to unresolved V genes, and the cause of the others is not known. The sample has fewer than 30,000 clones on record, about 75% of them singletons. Of the sample, around 30% falls within the top ten clones. The time point tag for this specimen amounts to: around 2 years on ibrutinib. Sequences were derived from PBMCs, sampled after 24 months of ibrutinib treatment. Source of these receptors: a human donor with chronic lymphocytic leukemia.

This chain connects TRBV7-8 to TRBJ2-2; D uncertain. CDR3 length equals 12 residues. The germline CDR1 and CDR2 sequences are SGHVS and FQNEAQ. The V end lost 5 bases, the J end lost 6 bases, and 7 bases lay between the germline ends. This chain's CDR3 is CASSDPAGELFF. The DNA for the CDR3 is TGTGCCAGCAGCGACCCCGCCGGGGAGCTGTTTTTT. Combining the CDR3 with reference TRBV7-8 and TRBJ2-2 gives the whole variable domain GAGVSQSPRYKVAKRGQDVALRCDPISGHVSLFWYQQALGQGPEFLTYFQNEAQLDKSGLPSDRFFAERPEGSVSTLKIQRTQQEDSAVYLCASSDPAGELFFGEGSRLTVL.

The gene calls are TRBV5-4 and TRBJ2-2; D is unclear. V lost 4 bases to trimming and J lost 7 bases, with 17 bases between them. In germline, CDR1 is SGHNT, CDR2 YYREEE (reference sequence). There are 15 residues in the CDR3. As DNA, the CDR3 is TGTGCCAGCAGCCCCCCCGGGCTAGAGGACGGGGAGCTGTTTTTT. Translated: CASSPPGLEDGELFF.

This clone was detected only a few times. The same CDR3 can be traced to other DNA sequences in this sample. The V and J genes are TRBV19 and TRBJ1-5, with 10 nucleotides matching TRBD1. The CDR3 spans 15 residues. Germline V gene lookup returns CDR1 LNHDA and CDR2 SQIVND (reference sequence). J lost 2 bases, V lost 3 bases, and 1 base had no gene match. The CDR3 region has the DNA TGTGCCAGTAGTATGGACAGGGGGGGCAATCAGCCCCAGCATTTT. Residues: CASSMDRGGNQPQHF.

CDR3 bases: TGTGCCAGCAGCTCTCGGACAGGGAGCTCCTACGAGCAGTACTTC. This encodes CASSSRTGSSYEQYF. The chain uses TRBV7-6 and TRBJ2-7; TRBD1 matches at 8 bases. V shed 4 bases, J shed 0 bases, and the junction held 5 bases outside the gene matches. This CDR3 is built from 15 residues. From germline, CDR1 is SGHVS and CDR2 FNYEAQ.

The chain combines TRBV4-1 with TRBJ1-1; possibly TRBD1 for D (5 bases). The CDR3 spans 12 residues. V was cut by 5 bases and J by 7 bases, with 11 bases left in between. Germline assignment: CDR1 MGHRA and CDR2 YSYEKL. CDR3 loop: CASSFKGSEAFF. CDR3 in DNA: TGCGCCAGCAGCTTCAAGGGGAGTGAAGCTTTCTTT.

On this clone itself: The identical CDR3 is also encoded by other nucleotide sequences in the sample. This sequence joins TRBV7-6 and TRBJ1-1; D is perhaps TRBD1 (6 bases). The V and J ends lost 1 base and 8 bases respectively, with 11 bases between them. This CDR3 is built from 13 residues. CDR1 is SGHVS, CDR2 FNYEAQ, per germline. In nucleotides, the CDR3 is TGTGCCAGCAGCTTAGTTGGGACATCGGAAGCTTTCTTT. Protein sequence: CASSLVGTSEAFF.

V and J are TRBV7-9 and TRBJ2-1; D is uncertain. The CDR3 extends over 12 amino acids. Deletions cut 5 bases from V and 6 bases from J, with 8 bases between. Germline CDR1 is SEHNR and CDR2 is FQNEAQ (reference sequence). CDR3 in amino acids: CASSRDRNEQFF. As DNA, the CDR3 is TGTGCCAGCAGCCGAGACCGCAATGAGCAGTTCTTC. The full variable domain, rest sourced from reference TRBV7-9 and TRBJ2-1, is DTGVSQNPRHKITKRGQNVTFRCDPISEHNRLYWYRQTLGQGPEFLTYFQNEAQLEKSRLLSDRFSAERPKGSFSTLEIQRTEQGDSAMYLCASSRDRNEQFFGPGTRLTVL.

This clone was counted a few times. V usage is TRBV9 and J usage is TRBJ2-3; the match to TRBD2 covers 9 bases. The ends lost 0 bases at V and 4 bases at J; junction bases unmatched: 12. CDR1 is SGDLS and CDR2 is YYNGEE in the germline V gene. The CDR3 is made up of 18 amino acids. In DNA form, the CDR3 reads TGTGCCAGCAGCGTAGAGGGAGGCGGGAGGGTCTGGGCAGATACGCAGTATTTT. Its protein is CASSVEGGGRVWADTQYF.

This clone has a handful of counts. This rearrangement joins TRBV2 to TRBJ2-3; D perhaps matches TRBD1 (5 bases). This CDR3 has 14 residues. Germline CDR1 is SNHLY and CDR2 is FYNNEI. Trimming removed 3 bases from V and 10 bases from J, with 17 bases in between. The CDR3 DNA is TGTGCCAGCAGTGAGGGGCTAATCGGCTATTCGCAGTATTTT. Amino acid sequence: CASSEGLIGYSQYF.

The chain combines TRBV5-4 with TRBJ1-3; a possible D gene is TRBD1 (6 bases). The germline gives CDR1 SGHNT, CDR2 YYREEE (reference sequence). V lost 5 bases to trimming and J lost 1 base, with 16 bases between them. The CDR3 sequence is 16 residues long. The CDR3 sequence is CASSGGGGASGNTIYF. The CDR3 nucleotides read TGTGCCAGCAGTGGTGGGGGGGGCGCTTCTGGAAACACCATATATTTT. Based on the CDR3 plus reference TRBV5-4 and TRBJ1-3, the full variable domain is ETGVTQSPTHLIKTRGQQVTLRCSSQSGHNTVSWYQQALGQGPQFIFQYYREEENGRGNFPPRFSGLQFPNYSSELNVNALELDDSALYLCASSGGGGASGNTIYFGEGSWLTVV.

The rearrangement joins TRBV5-6 to TRBJ1-5; the D gene is possibly TRBD1 (5 bases). Per germline, CDR1 SGHDT and CDR2 YYEEEE. V dropped 3 bases and J dropped 4 bases, with 17 bases sitting between them. This CDR3 contains 16 residues. Here the CDR3 reads CASSWGGVGGNQPQHF. CDR3 in DNA: TGTGCCAGCAGCTGGGGCGGTGTGGGAGGAAATCAGCCCCAGCATTTT.

J is TRBJ1-1 and V is TRBV18; D is undetermined. Per germline, CDR1 KGHSH and CDR2 LQKENI. This CDR3 contains 13 residues. Trimming took off 5 bases at V and 1 base at J, with 8 bases between the two ends. This CDR3 is CASSSTPNTEAFF. In DNA form, the CDR3 reads TGTGCCAGCTCAAGCACTCCGAACACTGAAGCTTTCTTT.

This clone was observed a few times. V usage is TRBV5-4 and J usage is TRBJ2-5, with 8 bases aligning to TRBD2. The V gene's germline CDR1 is SGHNT and CDR2 YYREEE (reference sequence). The J segment lost 2 bases and the V segment lost 1 base, leaving 7 bases of the junction unmatched. This CDR3 is 16 amino acids long. The CDR3 nucleotides are TGTGCCAGCAGCTTGCGGCGCGGGGGGTCACAAGAGACCCAGTACTTC. It is translated as CASSLRRGGSQETQYF.

V and J are TRBV27 and TRBJ1-4, with D unclear. Germline values: CDR1 MNHEY, CDR2 SMNVEV (reference sequence). Trimming pared 5 bases from V and 0 bases from J, leaving 13 bases between. The CDR3 runs 16 residues. The CDR3 sequence is CASSEHDGATNEKLFF. Here the CDR3 DNA reads TGTGCCAGCAGTGAGCACGACGGTGCAACTAATGAAAAACTGTTTTTT.

This rearrangement joins TRBV7-9 to TRBJ1-5; no firm D call. The V gene's germline CDR1 is SEHNR and CDR2 FQNEAQ (reference sequence). The V gene lost 1 base and the J gene lost 8 bases, with 12 bases spanning the gap. The CDR3 contains 14 residues. The CDR3 spells CASSLDSGPEPQHF. The CDR3 DNA reads as TGTGCCAGCAGCTTAGATAGTGGGCCGGAGCCCCAGCATTTT.

The chain uses TRBV7-9 and TRBJ1-2; D is ambiguous. Per the germline V gene, CDR1 is SEHNR and CDR2 is FQNEAQ (reference sequence). Trimming left V 8 bases short and J 2 bases short, with 15 bases between. The CDR3 length is 14 residues. Written as DNA, the CDR3 is TGTGCCAGCCGACCCGTGGGAAGCAACTATGGCTACACCTTC. It encodes CASRPVGSNYGYTF.

The V gene is TRBV2, the J gene TRBJ1-1; D unclear. Trimming removed 2 bases at V and 0 bases at J, with 7 bases between. CDR1 and CDR2 (germline): SNHLY, FYNNEI. CDR3 size: 14 residues. The CDR3 is CASSERLMNTEAFF. In nucleotides, the CDR3 is TGTGCCAGCAGTGAACGGCTCATGAACACTGAAGCTTTCTTT.

The chain joins TRBV19 to TRBJ1-4, with a weak D call TRBD1 (6 bases). Germline lookup yields CDR1 LNHDA and CDR2 SQIVND (reference sequence). Deletions cut 5 bases from V and 10 bases from J, with 20 bases between. The CDR3 is 15 amino acids. The CDR3 DNA reads TGTGCCAGTAGTGAATGGGGGCAGGCGGGGGGAAAACTGTTTTTT. This sequence encodes CASSEWGQAGGKLFF.

V and J are TRBV19 and TRBJ1-5; 7 bases align to TRBD1. Germline V gives CDR1 LNHDA, CDR2 SQIVND (reference sequence). CDR3 size: 13 residues. The junction had 3 bases not matched to a gene; V was cut back by 7 bases and J by 3 bases. CDR3 in amino acids: CASMDRTNQPQHF. The DNA of the CDR3 is TGTGCCAGTATGGACAGGACCAATCAGCCCCAGCATTTT.

The chain carries TRBV11-2 and TRBJ1-6; D perhaps matches TRBD1 (5 bases). The CDR3 has 15 residues. In germline, CDR1 is SGHAT, CDR2 FQNNGV. Trimming shortened V by 3 bases and J by 5 bases, and 11 bases separated the two germline ends. The CDR3 region is CASSFSSGNNSPLHF. In DNA form, the CDR3 reads TGTGCCAGCAGCTTTTCGTCAGGGAATAATTCACCCCTCCACTTT.

The chain joins TRBV5-1 to TRBJ2-1, with D tentatively TRBD2 (6 bases). This CDR3 is built from 12 residues. Germline CDR1 SGHRS, CDR2 YFSETQ. Trimming removed 4 bases from V and 6 bases from J, with 8 bases in between. The CDR3: CASSRTTNEQFF. CDR3 nucleotides: TGCGCCAGCAGCCGGACTACCAATGAGCAGTTCTTC.